This T cell receptor (beta chain) came from a study of blood T cell repertoires in COVID-19. Study summary: Whether acute or convalescent, the COVID-19 samples came from the United States, Italy and Spain. From T cells, B-cell-depleted T cells, or PBMCs came the material, which was cDNA or gDNA.

Per the study methods: Counts of nucleated cells, estimated from reference gene primer amplification, were obtained. Libraries were prepared by immunoSEQ multiplex PCR; TCRdb keeps only in-frame clonotypes and omits some of them. V and J calls and clone size are those listed in that table; D and trimming were worked out from the DNA. Among more than 150,000 clones listed, about 89% were seen once. The germline CDR1 and CDR2 sequences are SNHLY and FYNNEI. The ends lost 10 bases at V and 2 bases at J; junction bases unmatched: 8. The CDR3 sequence is 14 residues long. Specimen: peripheral blood. The J gene is TRBJ2-3, the V gene TRBV2; 8 nucleotides agree with TRBD2. The receptor was isolated from a man in his forties with acute or convalescent COVID-19. The CDR3 protein is CATSLAGNTDTQYF. The CDR3, as DNA: TGTGCCACCTCCTTAGCGGGGAACACAGATACGCAGTATTTT.